What follows are 4 T cell receptor beta chains derived from one specimen sequenced in a study of CD8+CD57+ T cells in acquired aplastic anemia. The TCR beta profiling, which covered VDJ combination and CDR3 sequence, was carried out using genomic DNA as the template. Each CDR3 protein gets one entry after TCRdb re-called the reads with MiXCR. The profile shows 200,000 or so distinct CDR3 sequences, less than 65% of them singletons. The sequenced material came from sorted CD4+, CD8+, or CD8+CD57+ T cells (not recorded which) from PBMCs. The receptors stem from a human donor with severe aplastic anemia or a healthy control (not recorded which).

The genes are TRBV24-1 and TRBJ2-2; D is perhaps TRBD2 (5 bases). CDR3 length: 14 residues. CDR1 KGHDR and CDR2 SFDVKD come from the germline V gene. Between the trimmed V and J ends, which lost 5 bases and 2 bases, there was a span of 8 bases. The CDR3 reads CATSGTYNTGELFF. CDR3 bases: TGTGCCACCAGTGGGACTTATAACACCGGGGAGCTGTTTTTT.

This chain joins TRBV4-3 and TRBJ2-7; 7 bases align to TRBD1. Germline CDR1 LGHNA, CDR2 YSLEER. The CDR3 has 16 amino acids. J lost 0 bases, V lost 2 bases, and 7 bases had no gene match. The CDR3 spells CASSQPGQANSYEQYF. CDR3 in DNA: TGCGCCAGCAGCCAACCTGGACAGGCGAACTCCTACGAGCAGTACTTC.

V and J are TRBV14 and TRBJ1-1, with 7 bases that match TRBD1. The CDR3 contains 16 residues. Germline V gene data show CDR1 as SGHDN and CDR2 as FVKESK. V lost 0 bases to trimming and J lost 0 bases; unmatched junction nucleotides: 4. Written as DNA, the CDR3 is TGTGCCAGCAGCCAAGATACGGGACAGCTGAACACTGAAGCTTTCTTT. This gives the protein CASSQDTGQLNTEAFF. The full variable domain, its missing parts supplied by reference TRBV14 and TRBJ1-1, is EAGVTQFPSHSVIEKGQTVTLRCDPISGHDNLYWYRRVMGKEIKFLLHFVKESKQDESGMPNNRFLAERTGGTYSTLKVQPAELEDSGVYFCASSQDTGQLNTEAFFGQGTRLTVV.

This clonotype was detected ten times or more. The rearrangement uses TRBV28 and TRBJ1-6; possible D gene TRBD1, 6 bases. Trimming took off 6 bases at V and 7 bases at J, with 10 bases between the two ends. Germline V gene sequence: CDR1 MDHEN, CDR2 SYDVKM. The CDR3 is made up of 13 amino acids. In DNA form, the CDR3 reads TGTGCCAGCAGCCCGGGGGGCAATTCACCCCTCCACTTT. Protein: CASSPGGNSPLHF.